The 22 T cell receptor beta chains below come from one sample, sequenced in a study of blood T cell repertoires in COVID-19. Profiled with immunoSEQ multiplex PCR; TCRdb holds only in-frame clones, not every one. The table has roughly 100,000 clones, 91% seen once. What was sequenced was peripheral blood. The receptors come from a human donor in a cohort sampled during active COVID-19.

The rearrangement links TRBV4-3 to TRBJ2-2, with 7 bases identical to TRBD1. Per the germline V gene, CDR1 is LGHNA and CDR2 is YSLEER. The CDR3 covers 13 residues. V trimming: 4 bases; J trimming: 6 bases; junction bases outside the gene matches: 2. DNA of the CDR3: TGCGCCAGCAGCCCGACAGGGTCCGGGGAGCTGTTTTTT. This translates into CASSPTGSGELFF.

This clone was recorded once. This chain connects TRBV29-1 to TRBJ2-7; D possibly corresponds to TRBD1 (6 bases). CDR3 length: 11 residues. CDR1 is SQVTM, CDR2 ANQGSEA, per germline. The germline V and J ends were trimmed by 4 bases and 4 bases, with 8 bases remaining between them. Here the CDR3 reads CSVGDTYEQYF. The CDR3 coding sequence is TGCAGCGTTGGGGACACATACGAGCAGTACTTC.

The genes are TRBV7-2 and TRBJ2-7; 13 bases match TRBD2. V lost 1 base to trimming and J lost 6 bases; unmatched junction nucleotides: 12. The germline V gene encodes CDR1 SGHTA and CDR2 FQGNSA. The CDR3 is 18 residues long. CDR3 sequence reads: CASSLGRWTSGGAPEQYF. In DNA, the CDR3 is TGTGCCAGCAGCTTAGGGCGATGGACTAGCGGGGGTGCGCCCGAGCAGTACTTC.

The CDR3 DNA reads TGCGCCAGCAGCTACGGACAGAACACTGAAGCTTTCTTT. Protein sequence: CASSYGQNTEAFF. This chain joins TRBV5-1 and TRBJ1-1; a weak D match, TRBD1 (5 bases). Trimming pared 3 bases from V and 1 base from J, leaving 7 bases between. The CDR3 sequence is 13 residues long. Germline lookup yields CDR1 SGHRS and CDR2 YFSETQ.

The chain combines TRBV7-9 with TRBJ2-7; D possibly corresponds to TRBD2 (6 bases). Trimming shortened V by 4 bases and J by 2 bases, and 15 bases separated the two germline ends. Germline CDR1 reads SEHNR; CDR2 reads FQNEAQ (reference sequence). The CDR3 runs 15 residues. As DNA, the CDR3 is TGTGCCAGCAGCTCCCCGGGACTTCGAACCTACGAGCAGTACTTC. Translated: CASSSPGLRTYEQYF.

The V and J genes are TRBV27 and TRBJ1-5; weak D call: TRBD1 (6 bases). Germline V lookup: CDR1 MNHEY, CDR2 SMNVEV (reference sequence). The CDR3 consists of 15 residues. Trimming stripped 9 bases from V and 3 bases from J, with 18 bases between. CDR3 in amino acids: CASWGIGQPNQPQHF. CDR3 bases: TGTGCCAGTTGGGGGATAGGACAGCCCAATCAGCCCCAGCATTTT.

The chain carries TRBV19 and TRBJ2-4, with TRBD1 matching 11 bases. The CDR3 length is 16 residues. Germline loops: CDR1 LNHDA, CDR2 SQIVND (reference sequence). J was trimmed by 0 bases and V by 5 bases; bases with no gene match: 3. The DNA of the CDR3 is TGTGCCAGTAGTTGGACAGGGGGCCGAGCCAAAAACATTCAGTACTTC. Translation gives CASSWTGGRAKNIQYF.

The chain has TRBV15 and TRBJ1-4; D perhaps matches TRBD1 (6 bases). The ends were cut back, 10 bases at V and 3 bases at J, with 21 bases in the middle. Germline CDR1 LNHNV, CDR2 YYDKDF (reference sequence). The CDR3 is 16 residues long. The DNA of the CDR3 is TGTGCCAGCAACCCGGCGGGGGGGGCCGCTAATGAAAAACTGTTTTTT. Residues: CASNPAGGAANEKLFF.

This chain connects TRBV18 to TRBJ1-3; D is unresolved. This CDR3 spans 14 amino acids. The germline CDR1 and CDR2 sequences are KGHSH and LQKENI. The V end was cut by 3 bases, the J end by 7 bases, with 13 bases between. The CDR3 DNA reads TGTGCCAGCTCACCTGATCTTGCGGGGAACACCATATATTTT. This encodes CASSPDLAGNTIYF.

This chain links TRBV6-5 with TRBJ2-3, with D possibly matching TRBD1 (6 bases). The CDR3 runs to 15 residues. Germline lookup yields CDR1 MNHEY and CDR2 SVGAGI. V gave up 6 bases and J gave up 3 bases, with 16 bases separating them. The CDR3 sequence: CASRLTGKITDTQYF. In DNA form, the CDR3 reads TGTGCCAGCAGGTTAACAGGGAAAATTACAGATACGCAGTATTTT.

This sequence joins TRBV3-1 (or the pseudogene TRBV3-2) and TRBJ2-7; D gene uncertain. This CDR3 has 14 residues. V lost 4 bases and J 0 bases, leaving 10 bases between the germline ends. Looked up from germline, CDR1 is LGHDT and CDR2 is YNNKEL (reference sequence). The CDR3 region is CASSLRRSSYEQYF. DNA for the CDR3: TGTGCCAGCAGCCTAAGGAGAAGCTCCTACGAGCAGTACTTC.

J is TRBJ2-5 and V is TRBV11-2; D is perhaps TRBD2 (7 bases). Trimming took off 6 bases at V and 4 bases at J, with 9 bases between the two ends. Germline V gene lookup returns CDR1 SGHAT and CDR2 FQNNGV. The CDR3 is made up of 12 amino acids. CDR3 loop: CASRGGAETQYF. Here the CDR3 DNA reads TGTGCCAGCAGGGGGGGGGCAGAGACCCAGTACTTC.

The genes are TRBV5-6 and TRBJ2-7, with D possibly being TRBD2 (5 bases). V dropped 0 bases and J dropped 1 base, with 14 bases sitting between them. Germline-derived CDR1 and CDR2 are SGHDT and YYEEEE. The CDR3 contains 16 residues. The CDR3 DNA is TGTGCCAGCAGCTTGGACCTAGGTTCGGGATCCTACGAGCAGTACTTC. It yields the protein CASSLDLGSGSYEQYF.

This chain uses TRBV19 with TRBJ1-2; 10 positions agree with TRBD1. The germline CDR1 and CDR2 sequences are LNHDA and SQIVND (reference sequence). Trimming cost V 6 bases and J 4 bases; bases outside gene matches: 5. This CDR3 has 14 amino acids. The CDR3 DNA reads TGTGCCAGTAGCCGGGACAGGGGTTTCTATGGCTACACCTTC. This codes for CASSRDRGFYGYTF.

The chain carries TRBV9 and TRBJ2-5, with D possibly TRBD1 on 5 matching bases. This CDR3 is built from 14 residues. CDR1 and CDR2 from the germline V gene are SGDLS and YYNGEE. The ends were cut back, 3 bases at V and 0 bases at J, with 9 bases in the middle. The chain's CDR3 is CASSATGDQETQYF. The CDR3 nucleotides are TGTGCCAGCAGCGCCACAGGAGACCAAGAGACCCAGTACTTC.

V gene TRBV9 combines with J gene TRBJ2-3, with D unresolved. The CDR3 runs to 15 residues. Germline V CDR1 and CDR2: SGDLS, YYNGEE. V lost 0 bases and J lost 0, with 8 bases in between. CDR3 loop: CASSVDQASTDTQYF. The CDR3 DNA reads as TGTGCCAGCAGCGTAGATCAGGCGAGCACAGATACGCAGTATTTT.

In DNA form, the CDR3 reads TGTGCCAGCAGCACCTCCAGGGCAGGGGGTGCGGACATTCAGTACTTC. Translating gives CASSTSRAGGADIQYF. The chain is built from TRBV21-1 and TRBJ2-4; TRBD1 was called by the table and not checked on the DNA. TRBV21-1 is a listed pseudogene. This CDR3 is built from 16 residues.

The chain joins TRBV25-1 to TRBJ2-7, with D unresolved. Per the germline V gene, CDR1 is MGHDK and CDR2 is SYGVNS. The V end was cut by 5 bases, the J end by 3 bases, with 11 bases between. The CDR3 spans 13 residues. The CDR3 sequence: CASSPDILYEQYF. Written as DNA, the CDR3 is TGTGCCAGCAGTCCCGACATCCTCTACGAGCAGTACTTC.

The chain uses TRBV10-2 and TRBJ1-1; 10 positions match TRBD1. The germline V gene encodes CDR1 WSHSY and CDR2 SAAADI. CDR3 length: 12 amino acids. CDR3 coding DNA: TGCGTCACCAGGACAGGGGGGACTGAAGCTTTCTTT. This translates into CVTRTGGTEAFF.

The CDR3 protein is CASSSLEGYTF. The CDR3 DNA is TGTGCCAGCAGCTCCCTAGAGGGCTACACCTTC. The chain employs TRBV7-9 and TRBJ1-2; D unresolved. The CDR3 is made up of 11 amino acids. CDR1 and CDR2 (germline): SEHNR, FQNEAQ (reference sequence). Trimming left V 4 bases short and J 8 bases short, with 8 bases between.

The J gene is TRBJ2-7, the V gene TRBV12-5; TRBD1 might be the D (6 bases). Germline CDR1 is LGHNT and CDR2 is FRNRAP. V lost 2 bases and J lost 6, with 8 bases in between. The CDR3 totals 12 residues. CDR3 protein: CASGLPQGEQYF. CDR3 nucleotide sequence: TGTGCTAGTGGTTTGCCACAGGGCGAGCAGTACTTC. Based on the CDR3 plus reference TRBV12-5 and TRBJ2-7, the full variable domain is DARVTQTPRHKVTEMGQEVTMRCQPILGHNTVFWYRQTMMQGLELLAYFRNRAPLDDSGMPKDRFSAEMPDATLATLKIQPSEPRDSAVYFCASGLPQGEQYFGPGTRLTVT.

The J gene is TRBJ2-3, the V gene TRBV18; D is ambiguous. Trimming removed 4 bases at V and 2 bases at J, with 10 bases between. CDR3 length equals 14 residues. The germline V gene encodes CDR1 KGHSH and CDR2 LQKENI. Written as DNA, the CDR3 is TGTGCCAGCTCACGTCTGGGCGCCACAGATACGCAGTATTTT. Protein sequence: CASSRLGATDTQYF.